This is a list of T cell receptor beta chains from one sample in a study of blood T cell repertoires in COVID-19. The method was immunoSEQ multiplex PCR; TCRdb's version includes in-frame clones alone and lacks a portion of them. The table shows 180,000 or so clones, with about 86% occurring only once. The specimen sequenced was peripheral blood. Every receptor here comes from a woman in her twenties or thirties with active or convalescent COVID-19. The CDR3 runs from the conserved cysteine through the conserved F or W. The order of the fields is clone size, D gene, V gene, J gene, CDR3 DNA, CDR3 protein. The D gene is left open where the match is weak. Expanded clones are given a class, and other clones once, few, many or no size at all.

abundance: NA
d_gene: NA
v_gene: TRBV7-9
j_gene: TRBJ1-4
CDR3nt: TGTGCCAGCAGCGCGTCCCTCGCAACTAATGAAAAACTGTTTTTT
CDR3aa: CASSASLATNEKLFF

abundance: NA
d_gene: NA
v_gene: TRBV5-4
j_gene: TRBJ2-1
CDR3nt: TGTGCCAGCAGCGCCGACCAGGGGCAGTTCTTC
CDR3aa: CASSADQGQFF

abundance: NA
d_gene: NA
v_gene: TRBV12-3/TRBV12-4
j_gene: TRBJ1-2
CDR3nt: TGTGCCAGCAGTTTGGGCCACGAAAACACCTTC
CDR3aa: CASSLGHENTF

abundance: NA
d_gene: NA
v_gene: TRBV9
j_gene: TRBJ1-6
CDR3nt: TGTGCCAGCAGCGTCTCCGGGATACGCCATTCACCCCTCCACTTT
CDR3aa: CASSVSGIRHSPLHF

abundance: NA
d_gene: NA
v_gene: TRBV30
j_gene: TRBJ1-4
CDR3nt: TGTGCCTGGAGTGAGAGCCGCGGGGGTAATGAAAAACTGTTTTTT
CDR3aa: CAWSESRGGNEKLFF

abundance: once
d_gene: TRBD1
v_gene: TRBV6-5
j_gene: TRBJ2-2
CDR3nt: TGTGCCAGCAGCCTTTTTCAGGGGGACACCGGGGAGCTGTTTTTT
CDR3aa: CASSLFQGDTGELFF

abundance: NA
d_gene: NA
v_gene: TRBV27
j_gene: TRBJ1-2
CDR3nt: TGTGCCAGCAGTTTAGGGCTCGCTGGAGGCTACACCTTC
CDR3aa: CASSLGLAGGYTF

abundance: NA
d_gene: NA
v_gene: TRBV2
j_gene: TRBJ2-7
CDR3nt: TGTGCCAGCACTCTCCTTAGACGAGAGGACGAGCAGTACTTC
CDR3aa: CASTLLRREDEQYF

abundance: NA
d_gene: TRBD2
v_gene: TRBV28
j_gene: TRBJ2-2
CDR3nt: TGTGCCAGCAGGACTCCCGGGACTAGCGGGAGCGAGGGGGATCATTTCAGGGAGCTGTTTTTT
CDR3aa: CASRTPGTSGSEGDHFRELFF

abundance: once
d_gene: TRBD2
v_gene: TRBV5-1
j_gene: TRBJ2-5
CDR3nt: TGCGCCAGCAGCCGGGGACTAGCTAGTCGGGAGACCCAGTACTTC
CDR3aa: CASSRGLASRETQYF

abundance: once
d_gene: NA
v_gene: TRBV19
j_gene: TRBJ1-6
CDR3nt: TGTGCCAGTCGCATGGGGAGGCCAGGCACTAATTCACCCCTCCACTTT
CDR3aa: CASRMGRPGTNSPLHF

abundance: NA
d_gene: NA
v_gene: TRBV10-2
j_gene: TRBJ2-3
CDR3nt: TGCGCCAGCACATCACAGAGCACAGATACGCAGTATTTT
CDR3aa: CASTSQSTDTQYF

abundance: NA
d_gene: NA
v_gene: TRBV3-1/TRBV3-2
j_gene: TRBJ1-4
CDR3nt: TGTGCCAGCAGCCAAGCAGGTGCAACTAATGAAAAACTGTTTTTT
CDR3aa: CASSQAGATNEKLFF

abundance: once
d_gene: NA
v_gene: TRBV10-3
j_gene: TRBJ1-6
CDR3nt: TGTGCCATCAGTGAGATGGGCAAGAGCTCCTATAATTCACCCCTCCACTTT
CDR3aa: CAISEMGKSSYNSPLHF

abundance: NA
d_gene: NA
v_gene: TRBV9
j_gene: TRBJ2-2
CDR3nt: TGTGCCAGCAGCCTCAACACCGGGGAGCTGTTTTTT
CDR3aa: CASSLNTGELFF

abundance: NA
d_gene: NA
v_gene: TRBV6-5
j_gene: TRBJ2-7
CDR3nt: TGTGCCAGCACAAACGCAGGGTACAGTGACGAGCAGTACTTC
CDR3aa: CASTNAGYSDEQYF

abundance: NA
d_gene: NA
v_gene: TRBV14
j_gene: TRBJ1-1
CDR3nt: TGTGCCAGCAGCCCAGTCGTGAGAGGCACTGAAGCTTTCTTT
CDR3aa: CASSPVVRGTEAFF

abundance: NA
d_gene: TRBD1
v_gene: TRBV5-5
j_gene: TRBJ1-3
CDR3nt: TGTGCCAGCAGGGACAGGGTTGACACCATATATTTT
CDR3aa: CASRDRVDTIYF

abundance: NA
d_gene: NA
v_gene: TRBV5-1
j_gene: TRBJ1-1
CDR3nt: TGCGCCAGCAGCTTCGGAGGGAACACTGAAGCTTTCTTT
CDR3aa: CASSFGGNTEAFF

abundance: NA
d_gene: TRBD1
v_gene: TRBV7-8
j_gene: TRBJ1-2
CDR3nt: TGTGCCAGCAGCTTCGGACAGGATGGCTACACCTTC
CDR3aa: CASSFGQDGYTF

abundance: NA
d_gene: NA
v_gene: TRBV10-3
j_gene: TRBJ2-1
CDR3nt: TGTGCCATCAGTGAGCGAGATACCAAATACAATGAGCAGTTCTTC
CDR3aa: CAISERDTKYNEQFF

abundance: NA
d_gene: NA
v_gene: TRBV11-2
j_gene: TRBJ2-2
CDR3nt: TGTGCCAGCAGCCTTCGGGGGGAGCTGTTTTTT
CDR3aa: CASSLRGELFF

abundance: NA
d_gene: TRBD2
v_gene: TRBV7-2
j_gene: TRBJ2-7
CDR3nt: TGTGCCAGCAGCTCGGGACTAGCGGCGGGCGAGCAGTACTTC
CDR3aa: CASSSGLAAGEQYF

abundance: NA
d_gene: NA
v_gene: TRBV5-4
j_gene: TRBJ2-3
CDR3nt: TGTGCCAGCAGCCCTACGGCAGATACGCAGTATTTT
CDR3aa: CASSPTADTQYF

abundance: few
d_gene: TRBD1
v_gene: TRBV28
j_gene: TRBJ1-3
CDR3nt: TGTGCCAGCAGTTTAAGGGCGGACAGGATCGGAAACACCATATATTTT
CDR3aa: CASSLRADRIGNTIYF

abundance: NA
d_gene: TRBD2
v_gene: TRBV11-3
j_gene: TRBJ2-2
CDR3nt: TGTGCCAGCAGCTCCGGACTAGCGGGGAATACCGGGGAGCTGTTTTTT
CDR3aa: CASSSGLAGNTGELFF

abundance: NA
d_gene: NA
v_gene: TRBV18
j_gene: TRBJ1-1
CDR3nt: TGTGCCAGCTCACGAACCCAGGGGAGGGGAATGAACACTGAAGCTTTCTTT
CDR3aa: CASSRTQGRGMNTEAFF

abundance: NA
d_gene: NA
v_gene: TRBV6-5
j_gene: TRBJ1-2
CDR3nt: TGTGCCAGCAGCTCCGGGAGGGTTGGTGGCTACACCTTC
CDR3aa: CASSSGRVGGYTF

abundance: NA
d_gene: NA
v_gene: TRBV6-2/TRBV6-3
j_gene: TRBJ2-7
CDR3nt: TGTGCCAGCAGTTACTCTGGCGGCGAGCAGTACTTC
CDR3aa: CASSYSGGEQYF

abundance: NA
d_gene: NA
v_gene: TRBV19
j_gene: TRBJ1-4
CDR3nt: TGTGCCAGTAGTATACGAGGGCTTCCTAATGAAAAACTGTTTTTT
CDR3aa: CASSIRGLPNEKLFF

abundance: few
d_gene: TRBD1
v_gene: TRBV7-9
j_gene: TRBJ2-7
CDR3nt: TGTGCCAGCAGCTTAGTTGGATCGGGGACAGCATACGAGCAGTACTTC
CDR3aa: CASSLVGSGTAYEQYF

abundance: NA
d_gene: NA
v_gene: TRBV7-8
j_gene: TRBJ2-7
CDR3nt: TGTGCCAGCAGCCGAGACAGCTCCTACGAGCAGTACTTC
CDR3aa: CASSRDSSYEQYF

abundance: NA
d_gene: TRBD2
v_gene: TRBV2
j_gene: TRBJ2-7
CDR3nt: TGTGCCAGCAGTGAAGCGGCTAGCGGGGGCTCCTACGAGCAGTACTTC
CDR3aa: CASSEAASGGSYEQYF

abundance: NA
d_gene: NA
v_gene: TRBV19
j_gene: TRBJ2-7
CDR3nt: TGTGCCAGTAGTATAGAATCGGGGAAAACCTACGAGCAGTACTTC
CDR3aa: CASSIESGKTYEQYF

abundance: NA
d_gene: NA
v_gene: TRBV7-2
j_gene: TRBJ1-2
CDR3nt: TGTGCCAGCAGCATTAGGGGTCGGACGGGCTACACCTTC
CDR3aa: CASSIRGRTGYTF

abundance: NA
d_gene: NA
v_gene: TRBV7-2
j_gene: TRBJ1-5
CDR3nt: TGTGCCAGCACCCTGACGGGGTATAGCAATCAGCCCCAGCATTTT
CDR3aa: CASTLTGYSNQPQHF

abundance: once
d_gene: NA
v_gene: TRBV6-5
j_gene: TRBJ1-2
CDR3nt: TGTGCCAGCAGTTATGGCGAGGGCCGGGGCTACACCTTC
CDR3aa: CASSYGEGRGYTF

abundance: NA
d_gene: TRBD2
v_gene: TRBV4-1
j_gene: TRBJ2-7
CDR3nt: TGCGCCAGCAGCCTCGGGACTAGCGGGAGAGATCAGTACTTC
CDR3aa: CASSLGTSGRDQYF

abundance: NA
d_gene: NA
v_gene: TRBV11-2
j_gene: TRBJ1-6
CDR3nt: TGTGCCAGCAGCTTATCAGGAGGCTATAATTCACCCCTCCACTTT
CDR3aa: CASSLSGGYNSPLHF

abundance: once
d_gene: TRBD1
v_gene: TRBV2
j_gene: TRBJ1-4
CDR3nt: TGTGCCAGCAGGGGCGGCCGGACAGGCGAAGAAAAACTGTTTTTT
CDR3aa: CASRGGRTGEEKLFF

abundance: few
d_gene: NA
v_gene: TRBV4-1
j_gene: TRBJ2-7
CDR3nt: TGCGCCAGCAGCCAAGTACAGGTTAGGGGAGAGCAGTACTTC
CDR3aa: CASSQVQVRGEQYF

abundance: NA
d_gene: NA
v_gene: TRBV5-1
j_gene: TRBJ2-3
CDR3nt: TGCGCCAGCAGCCCCCAGGGGCGGACTAGCACAGATACGCAGTATTTT
CDR3aa: CASSPQGRTSTDTQYF

abundance: NA
d_gene: NA
v_gene: TRBV5-6
j_gene: TRBJ1-2
CDR3nt: TGTGCCAGCAGCCCCCCGAGCGGGATGAACTATGGCTACACCTTC
CDR3aa: CASSPPSGMNYGYTF

abundance: once
d_gene: NA
v_gene: TRBV5-4
j_gene: TRBJ2-2
CDR3nt: TGTGCCAGCAGCTTGACTGGCCGGGAGTTCCCCGGGGAGCTGTTTTTT
CDR3aa: CASSLTGREFPGELFF

abundance: NA
d_gene: NA
v_gene: TRBV6-6
j_gene: TRBJ1-2
CDR3nt: TGTGCCAGCAGTGCCCGGGGGGTCTATGGCTACACCTTC
CDR3aa: CASSARGVYGYTF

abundance: NA
d_gene: NA
v_gene: TRBV19
j_gene: TRBJ2-5
CDR3nt: TGTGCCAGTAGTATGGCCCCCCGGGGAGAGACCCAGTACTTC
CDR3aa: CASSMAPRGETQYF

abundance: NA
d_gene: NA
v_gene: TRBV14
j_gene: TRBJ2-1
CDR3nt: TGTGCCAGCAGCGCCCGACACGATGAGCAGTTCTTC
CDR3aa: CASSARHDEQFF

abundance: NA
d_gene: NA
v_gene: TRBV7-2
j_gene: TRBJ2-5
CDR3nt: TGTGCCAGCAGCTTAGCACATGGAGAGACCCAGTACTTC
CDR3aa: CASSLAHGETQYF

abundance: NA
d_gene: NA
v_gene: TRBV27
j_gene: TRBJ1-4
CDR3nt: TGTGCCAGCAGCCCCACAGGGTTGCCTGAAAAACTGTTTTTT
CDR3aa: CASSPTGLPEKLFF

abundance: NA
d_gene: NA
v_gene: TRBV6-5
j_gene: TRBJ2-7
CDR3nt: TGTGCCAGCAGTCTCCACCAACAGGCGGACTACGAGCAGTACTTC
CDR3aa: CASSLHQQADYEQYF

abundance: NA
d_gene: NA
v_gene: TRBV6-5
j_gene: TRBJ1-2
CDR3nt: TGTGCCAGCAGTATGACCGGGACAAGCTATGGCTACACCTTC
CDR3aa: CASSMTGTSYGYTF

abundance: few
d_gene: NA
v_gene: TRBV5-6
j_gene: TRBJ1-1
CDR3nt: TGTGCCAGCAGCTTGGGCGTTGAAGCTTTCTTT
CDR3aa: CASSLGVEAFF

abundance: NA
d_gene: TRBD1
v_gene: TRBV5-8
j_gene: TRBJ2-1
CDR3nt: TGTGCCAGCAGCCGGGGACAGAGACACAATGAGCAGTTCTTC
CDR3aa: CASSRGQRHNEQFF

abundance: NA
d_gene: NA
v_gene: TRBV15
j_gene: TRBJ1-6
CDR3nt: TGTGCCACCAGCAGAGTTCCGGGAACAGGGAAAGTCTCACCCCTCCACTTT
CDR3aa: CATSRVPGTGKVSPLHF

abundance: NA
d_gene: TRBD2
v_gene: TRBV11-2
j_gene: TRBJ2-1
CDR3nt: TGTGCCAGCAGCTTAGTGGGGACTAGTAATGAGCAGTTCTTC
CDR3aa: CASSLVGTSNEQFF